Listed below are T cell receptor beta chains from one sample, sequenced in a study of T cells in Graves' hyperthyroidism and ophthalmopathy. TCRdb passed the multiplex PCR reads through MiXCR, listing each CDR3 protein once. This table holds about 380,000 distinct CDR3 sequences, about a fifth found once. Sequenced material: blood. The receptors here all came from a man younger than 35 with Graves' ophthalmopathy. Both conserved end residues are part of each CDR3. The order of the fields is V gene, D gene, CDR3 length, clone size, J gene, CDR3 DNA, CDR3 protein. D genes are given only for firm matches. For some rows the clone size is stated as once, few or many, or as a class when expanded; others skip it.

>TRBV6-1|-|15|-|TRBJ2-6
TGTGCCAGCAGTGAATGGGGGACTGGGGCCAACGTCCTGACTTTC
CASSEWGTGANVLTF
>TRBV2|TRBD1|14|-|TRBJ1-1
TGTGCCAGCAGGCAGGACAGGGTCGGCACTGAAGCTTTCTTT
CASRQDRVGTEAFF
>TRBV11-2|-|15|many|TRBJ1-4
TGTGCCAGCAGCTTAGCAGGACCTCTAAACAGGGAACTGTTTTTT
CASSLAGPLNRELFF
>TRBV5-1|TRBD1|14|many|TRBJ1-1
TGCGCCAGCAGCGGGACAGGGAGGAACACTGAAGCTTTCTTT
CASSGTGRNTEAFF
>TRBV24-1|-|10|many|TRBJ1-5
TGTGCCGACCTTGATCAGCCCCAGCATTTT
CADLDQPQHF
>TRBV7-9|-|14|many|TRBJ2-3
TGTGCCAGCAGCTTAGAGAGCTTCACAGATACGCAGTATTTT
CASSLESFTDTQYF
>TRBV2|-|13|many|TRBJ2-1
TGTGCCAGCAGTACCACTGAAGACGGTGAGCAGTTCTTC
CASSTTEDGEQFF
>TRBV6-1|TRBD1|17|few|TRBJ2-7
TGTGCCAGCAGTGAACCCTGGCGGGCAGGGGGCATCTACGAGCAGTACTTC
CASSEPWRAGGIYEQYF
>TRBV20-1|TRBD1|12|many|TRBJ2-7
TGCAGTGCCCCATGGGACAGCTACGAGCAGTACTTC
CSAPWDSYEQYF
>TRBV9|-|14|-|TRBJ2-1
TGTGCCAGCACCGTGGGGGGCGCCTACAATGAGCAGTTCTTC
CASTVGGAYNEQFF
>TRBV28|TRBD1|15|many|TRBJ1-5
TGTGCCAGCAGACAACAGGGGGAGAGCAATCAGCCCCAGCATTTT
CASRQQGESNQPQHF
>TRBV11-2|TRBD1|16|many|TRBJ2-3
TGTGCCAGCAGCATAGGGGCCAGGGGGCACGAAGATACGCAGTATTTT
CASSIGARGHEDTQYF
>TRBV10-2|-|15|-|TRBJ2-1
TGCGCCAGCGGACAGAATGCCGGCCTAGCAAGTGAGCAGTTCTTC
CASGQNAGLASEQFF
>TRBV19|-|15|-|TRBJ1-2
TGTGCCAGCACCAAGGGCAGGGAAGCTAACTATGGCTACACCTTC
CASTKGREANYGYTF
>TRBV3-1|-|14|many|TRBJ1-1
TGTGCCAGCAGCCAAGCGGCACGAGGGACTGAAGCTTTCTTT
CASSQAARGTEAFF
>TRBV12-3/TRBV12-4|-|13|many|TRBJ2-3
TGTGCCAGCACCCAAACCCTCACAGATACGCAGTATTTT
CASTQTLTDTQYF
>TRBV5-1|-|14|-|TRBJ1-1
TGCGCCAGCAGCTTGGCCTCACTGAACACTGAAGCTTTCTTT
CASSLASLNTEAFF
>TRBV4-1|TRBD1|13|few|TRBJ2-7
TGCGCCAGCAGAGCTACAGGGGCCTACGAGCAGTACTTC
CASRATGAYEQYF
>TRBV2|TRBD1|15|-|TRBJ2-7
TGTGCCAGCAGCGCCCACCGGGACAGGGGGTACGAGCAGTACTTC
CASSAHRDRGYEQYF
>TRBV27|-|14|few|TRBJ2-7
TGTGCCAGCAGTTTATCGATGGACGCCGCGGAGCAGTACTTC
CASSLSMDAAEQYF
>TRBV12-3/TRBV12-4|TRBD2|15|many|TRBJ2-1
TGTGCCAGCAGTTTAACTAGCGGGGGTTACAATGAGCAGTTCTTC
CASSLTSGGYNEQFF
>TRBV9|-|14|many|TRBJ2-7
TGTGCCAGCAGCGGGGGGGAAGGCTCCTACGAGCAGTACTTC
CASSGGEGSYEQYF
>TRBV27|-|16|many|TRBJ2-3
TGTGCCAGCAGTCCCATCGGGAGAGGGGGCGCAGATACGCAGTATTTT
CASSPIGRGGADTQYF
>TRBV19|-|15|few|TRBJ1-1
TGTGCCAGTAGTATCAGCGCAGGGATGAACACTGAAGCTTTCTTT
CASSISAGMNTEAFF
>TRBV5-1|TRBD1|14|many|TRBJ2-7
TGCGCCAGCAGCTCGTCAGGGGGCATCTACGAGCAGTACTTC
CASSSSGGIYEQYF
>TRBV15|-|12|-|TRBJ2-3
TGTGCCACCAGCAGAGATCAATATACGCAGTATTTT
CATSRDQYTQYF
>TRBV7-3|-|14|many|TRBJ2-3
TGTGCCAGCAGCTTACGCGGGGTCACAGATACGCAGTATTTT
CASSLRGVTDTQYF
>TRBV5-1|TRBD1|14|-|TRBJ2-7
TGCGCCAGCAGCTGGGGGACAGGGATGTACGAGCAGTACTTC
CASSWGTGMYEQYF
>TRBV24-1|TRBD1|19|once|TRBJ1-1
TGTGCCACCAGTGACCCGGGACAGGGACGGGGGGGCGCGAACACTGAAGCTTTCTTT
CATSDPGQGRGGANTEAFF
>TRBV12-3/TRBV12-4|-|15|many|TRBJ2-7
TGTGCCAGCAGTCAATGGACGTCTGATACCTACGAGCAGTACTTC
CASSQWTSDTYEQYF
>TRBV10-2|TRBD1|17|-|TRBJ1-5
TGCGCCAGCAGTGAGTCGACCAGGGGGGATAGCAATCAGCCCCAGCATTTT
CASSESTRGDSNQPQHF
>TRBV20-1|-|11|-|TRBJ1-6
TGCAGTGTCGCGAAACTTTCACCCCTCCACTTT
CSVAKLSPLHF
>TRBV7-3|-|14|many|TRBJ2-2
TGTGCCAGCAGCTTAAGAGGGGAAGCCGGGGAGCTGTTTTTT
CASSLRGEAGELFF
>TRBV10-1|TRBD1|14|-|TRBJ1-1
TGCGCCAGCAGTGAGGACAGGGATGGGACTGAAGCTTTCTTT
CASSEDRDGTEAFF
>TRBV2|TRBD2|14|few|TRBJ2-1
TGTGCCAGCAGTTCCGGGGGGACTAACAATGAGCAGTTCTTC
CASSSGGTNNEQFF
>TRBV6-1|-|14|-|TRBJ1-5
TGTGCCAGCAGTGAAGAGGGGCGGGGGGAGCCCCAGCATTTT
CASSEEGRGEPQHF
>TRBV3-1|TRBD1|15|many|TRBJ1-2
TGTGCCAGCAGCCAAGAACAGGGGAGCCACTATGGCTACACCTTC
CASSQEQGSHYGYTF
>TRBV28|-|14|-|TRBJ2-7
TGTGCCAGCAGTTTCGACAGAGCACACTACGAGCAGTACTTC
CASSFDRAHYEQYF
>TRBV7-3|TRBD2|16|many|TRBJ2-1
TGTGCCAGCAGCGCCACTGGAACTAGCGGTTACAATGAGCAGTTCTTC
CASSATGTSGYNEQFF
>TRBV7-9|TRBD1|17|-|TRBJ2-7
TGTGCCAGCAGCTTCCCCCTCACCGGGACAGGGTCCTACGAGCAGTACTTC
CASSFPLTGTGSYEQYF
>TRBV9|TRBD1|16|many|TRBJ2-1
TGTGCCAGCAGCCCAGATAGGACAGGGGGTGTCAATGAGCAGTTCTTC
CASSPDRTGGVNEQFF
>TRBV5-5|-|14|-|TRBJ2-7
TGTGCCAGCAGCTTGGCGATGGAAGCCTACGAGCAGTACTTC
CASSLAMEAYEQYF
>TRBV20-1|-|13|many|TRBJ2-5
TGCAGCGGTCTCGGGGGGCTAGGAGAGACCCAGTACTTC
CSGLGGLGETQYF
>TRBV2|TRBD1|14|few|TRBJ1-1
TGTGCCAGCAGTGACGGGACAGGGGGCACTGAAGCTTTCTTT
CASSDGTGGTEAFF
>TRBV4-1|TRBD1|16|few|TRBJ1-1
TGCGCCAGCAGCCGAGGGACAGGAGATATCGACACTGAAGCTTTCTTT
CASSRGTGDIDTEAFF
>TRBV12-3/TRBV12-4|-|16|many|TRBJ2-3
TGTGCCAGCACCCCGGGGCGGCCCGGCAGCACAGATACGCAGTATTTT
CASTPGRPGSTDTQYF
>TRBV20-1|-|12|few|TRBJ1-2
TGCAGTGCTGCGGGGGTCGACTATGGCTACACCTTC
CSAAGVDYGYTF
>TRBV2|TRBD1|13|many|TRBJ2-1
TGTGCCAGCAGTGGACAGGGAGTTTCGGTGCAGTTCTTC
CASSGQGVSVQFF